A selection of T cell receptor beta chains follows, all from one sample in a study of spatial heterogeneity in lung cancer. TCRdb reanalysed the 5' RACE reads using MiXCR and keeps one entry per CDR3 protein. The sample has about 1,400 distinct CDR3 sequences, approximately 6.9% seen once. The sample in question was lung tumor tissue, obtained at surgery. These receptors all come from a female donor with early-stage non-small cell lung cancer. The CDR3 runs from the conserved cysteine through the conserved F or W. Each record gives: J gene, D gene, V gene, clone size, CDR3 protein, CDR3 DNA. The D gene is left open where the match is weak. Size values are once, few and many counts, or a class for expanded clones, and some rows have none.

J: TRBJ2-6
D: TRBD1
V: TRBV12-3/TRBV12-4
size: medium-sized
CDR3: CASSSAGTGKAGANVLTF
DNA: TGTGCCAGCAGTTCGGCCGGGACAGGGAAGGCTGGGGCCAACGTCCTGACTTTC

J: TRBJ1-1
D: TRBD1
V: TRBV18
size: medium-sized
CDR3: CASSPDRRGEAFF
DNA: TGTGCCAGCTCACCGGACAGGAGGGGTGAAGCTTTCTTT

J: TRBJ1-5
D: .
V: TRBV19
size: few
CDR3: CASSIGGGGNQPQHF
DNA: TGTGCCAGTAGTATCGGGGGCGGTGGCAATCAGCCCCAGCATTTT

J: TRBJ2-7
D: .
V: TRBV29-1
size: medium-sized
CDR3: CSVRSNSYEQYF
DNA: TGCAGCGTCCGAAGTAACTCCTACGAGCAGTACTTC

J: TRBJ1-5
D: .
V: TRBV2
size: medium-sized
CDR3: CASSEWDTVSNQPQHF
DNA: TGTGCCAGCAGTGAGTGGGACACCGTTAGCAATCAGCCCCAGCATTTT

J: TRBJ2-7
D: TRBD1
V: TRBV19
size: large
CDR3: CASTQRAGGKDEQYF
DNA: TGTGCCAGTACCCAAAGGGCAGGGGGCAAGGACGAGCAGTACTTC

J: TRBJ2-2
D: .
V: TRBV12-3/TRBV12-4
size: medium-sized
CDR3: CASSLAQGAAGELFF
DNA: TGTGCCAGCAGTTTAGCGCAAGGGGCCGCCGGGGAGCTGTTTTTT

J: TRBJ1-6
D: TRBD1
V: TRBV28
size: medium-sized
CDR3: CASRTGGAGGSPLHF
DNA: TGTGCCAGCAGGACAGGGGGCGCAGGGGGATCACCCCTCCACTTT

J: TRBJ2-1
D: TRBD2
V: TRBV11-2
size: medium-sized
CDR3: CASSWSSGKYEQFF
DNA: TGTGCCAGCAGCTGGTCTAGCGGGAAATATGAGCAGTTCTTC

J: TRBJ1-6
D: TRBD1
V: TRBV6-5
size: medium-sized
CDR3: CASSPGTGDSTLHF
DNA: TGTGCCAGCAGTCCCGGGACAGGTGATTCGACCCTCCACTTT

J: TRBJ1-3
D: .
V: TRBV5-5
size: medium-sized
CDR3: CASSRLLGRSGNTIYF
DNA: TGTGCCAGCAGCCGCCTCCTCGGACGTTCTGGAAACACCATATATTTT

J: TRBJ2-3
D: TRBD2
V: TRBV11-3
size: few
CDR3: CASSLGTSGTDTQYF
DNA: TGTGCCAGCAGCTTAGGGACTAGCGGCACAGATACGCAGTATTTT

J: TRBJ2-4
D: .
V: TRBV28
size: few
CDR3: CASSFDARGSDSQYF
DNA: TGTGCCAGCAGTTTCGACGCTCGAGGGTCGGACAGTCAGTACTTC

J: TRBJ1-1
D: TRBD1
V: TRBV7-2
size: medium-sized
CDR3: CASSLADRRRAFF
DNA: TGTGCCAGCAGCTTAGCGGACAGGCGGCGAGCTTTCTTT

J: TRBJ2-5
D: .
V: TRBV20-1
size: large
CDR3: CSARSSLEGWSIETQYF
DNA: TGCAGTGCTAGATCCAGCCTCGAGGGCTGGTCTATAGAGACCCAGTACTTC

J: TRBJ2-5
D: .
V: TRBV7-8
size: medium-sized
CDR3: CASSPRGQETQYF
DNA: TGTGCCAGCAGCCCAAGGGGTCAAGAGACCCAGTACTTC

J: TRBJ2-1
D: .
V: TRBV7-2
size: medium-sized
CDR3: CASSLGTNPRNEQFF
DNA: TGTGCCAGCAGCTTAGGGACTAATCCTAGGAATGAGCAGTTCTTC

J: TRBJ2-3
D: .
V: TRBV6-2/TRBV6-3
size: medium-sized
CDR3: CASSYSYTQYF
DNA: TGTGCCAGCAGTTACTCGTATACGCAGTATTTT

J: TRBJ2-3
D: .
V: TRBV6-6
size: medium-sized
CDR3: CASKGSYTDTQYF
DNA: TGTGCCAGCAAGGGGTCCTACACAGATACGCAGTATTTT

J: TRBJ2-7
D: .
V: TRBV10-3
size: few
CDR3: CAISEDDANEQYF
DNA: TGTGCCATCAGCGAGGATGACGCGAACGAGCAGTACTTC

J: TRBJ2-1
D: .
V: TRBV7-7
size: medium-sized
CDR3: CASSPSGNEQFF
DNA: TGTGCCAGCAGCCCAAGCGGCAATGAGCAGTTCTTC

J: TRBJ2-6
D: .
V: TRBV27
size: large
CDR3: CASSLTPVRSGANVLTF
DNA: TGTGCCAGCAGTTTAACCCCCGTGCGCTCTGGGGCCAACGTCCTGACTTTC

J: TRBJ2-1
D: TRBD1
V: TRBV25-1
size: large
CDR3: CASSDRRLPGTGAFREQFF
DNA: TGTGCCAGCAGTGACCGCCGCCTTCCCGGGACAGGGGCGTTTAGGGAGCAGTTCTTC

J: TRBJ1-2
D: .
V: TRBV3-1
size: .
CDR3: CASSQATNYGYTF
DNA: TGTGCCAGCAGCCAAGCTACTAACTATGGCTACACCTTC

J: TRBJ2-2
D: .
V: TRBV5-4
size: medium-sized
CDR3: CASSLKSGYGELFF
DNA: TGTGCCAGCAGCTTGAAATCCGGGTACGGGGAGCTGTTTTTT

J: TRBJ1-5
D: .
V: TRBV6-2/TRBV6-3
size: .
CDR3: CASSYHMGQPQHF
DNA: TGTGCCAGCAGTTACCACATGGGTCAGCCCCAGCATTTT

J: TRBJ2-1
D: TRBD2
V: TRBV20-1
size: .
CDR3: CSASSLADSYNEQFF
DNA: TGCAGTGCTTCATCACTAGCGGACTCCTACAATGAGCAGTTCTTC

J: TRBJ2-1
D: TRBD1
V: TRBV7-9
size: .
CDR3: CASRLGTEYNEQFF
DNA: TGTGCCAGCAGGCTCGGGACAGAATACAATGAGCAGTTCTTC

J: TRBJ1-2
D: TRBD1
V: TRBV28
size: large
CDR3: CASRDRIKHYGYTF
DNA: TGTGCCAGCAGGGACAGGATTAAACACTATGGCTACACCTTC

J: TRBJ1-1
D: .
V: TRBV29-1
size: medium-sized
CDR3: CSVSPGGRWEAFF
DNA: TGCAGCGTAAGCCCGGGGGGAAGGTGGGAAGCTTTCTTT

J: TRBJ2-1
D: .
V: TRBV4-2
size: many
CDR3: CASSQELSSYNEQFF
DNA: TGTGCCAGCAGCCAAGAACTAAGCTCCTACAATGAGCAGTTCTTC

J: TRBJ2-5
D: .
V: TRBV24-1
size: medium-sized
CDR3: CATSEAGTGLQETQYF
DNA: TGTGCCACCAGTGAAGCGGGGACAGGTTTACAAGAGACCCAGTACTTC

J: TRBJ2-3
D: TRBD2
V: TRBV12-3/TRBV12-4
size: once
CDR3: CASSSGRADTQYF
DNA: TGTGCCAGCAGTAGCGGGAGGGCAGATACGCAGTATTTT

J: TRBJ2-7
D: TRBD2
V: TRBV7-2
size: large
CDR3: CASSRTSLSYEQYF
DNA: TGTGCCAGCAGCCGGACTAGCCTTTCCTACGAGCAGTACTTC

J: TRBJ2-7
D: .
V: TRBV29-1
size: medium-sized
CDR3: CSVVGGEPYEQYF
DNA: TGCAGCGTTGTGGGTGGTGAACCCTACGAGCAGTACTTC

J: TRBJ2-3
D: .
V: TRBV2
size: medium-sized
CDR3: CASRDLAARGTDTQYF
DNA: TGTGCCAGCAGGGATTTAGCGGCCCGGGGCACAGATACGCAGTATTTT

J: TRBJ2-7
D: .
V: TRBV7-6
size: medium-sized
CDR3: CASSLAASYEQYF
DNA: TGTGCCAGCAGCTTAGCGGCTAGCTACGAGCAGTACTTC

J: TRBJ2-7
D: TRBD2
V: TRBV7-2
size: many
CDR3: CASSSNSGNEQYF
DNA: TGTGCCAGCAGCTCAAATAGCGGGAACGAGCAGTACTTC

J: TRBJ1-2
D: TRBD1
V: TRBV6-5
size: few
CDR3: CASSYGLTGAPYGYTF
DNA: TGTGCCAGCAGCTACGGCCTAACAGGGGCCCCCTATGGCTACACCTTC

J: TRBJ1-6
D: .
V: TRBV2
size: .
CDR3: CASRRGNSPLHF
DNA: TGTGCCAGCAGACGAGGTAATTCACCCCTCCACTTT

J: TRBJ1-6
D: TRBD1
V: TRBV3-1
size: few
CDR3: CASSLKGARAPLHF
DNA: TGTGCCAGCAGCCTTAAGGGGGCTAGGGCACCCCTCCACTTT

J: TRBJ2-1
D: TRBD2
V: TRBV20-1
size: medium-sized
CDR3: CSAREIAGPSSYNEQFF
DNA: TGCAGTGCTAGAGAAATAGCGGGCCCCAGCTCCTACAATGAGCAGTTCTTC

J: TRBJ1-5
D: TRBD1
V: TRBV27
size: medium-sized
CDR3: CASADRVRQPQHF
DNA: TGTGCCAGCGCCGACAGGGTTCGACAGCCCCAGCATTTT

J: TRBJ2-2
D: .
V: TRBV6-4
size: large
CDR3: CASSTRTGELFF
DNA: TGTGCCAGCAGTACACGTACCGGGGAGCTGTTTTTT

J: TRBJ2-1
D: TRBD1
V: TRBV5-1
size: few
CDR3: CASSYRGRGEQFF
DNA: TGCGCCAGCAGCTACAGGGGGCGTGGTGAGCAGTTCTTC

J: TRBJ2-1
D: .
V: TRBV5-6
size: few
CDR3: CASSFPAVGGSNYNEQFF
DNA: TGTGCCAGCAGCTTTCCAGCCGTGGGCGGCAGCAACTACAATGAGCAGTTCTTC

J: TRBJ2-5
D: TRBD1
V: TRBV6-1
size: large
CDR3: CASRRSGTGVETQYF
DNA: TGTGCCAGCAGGCGCTCCGGGACAGGGGTGGAGACCCAGTACTTC

J: TRBJ2-5
D: .
V: TRBV7-9
size: .
CDR3: CASSPSGPKQETQYF
DNA: TGTGCCAGCAGCCCCTCCGGTCCGAAACAAGAGACCCAGTACTTC

J: TRBJ2-3
D: .
V: TRBV28
size: medium-sized
CDR3: CASSFVAGTDTQYF
DNA: TGTGCCAGCAGTTTTGTTGCGGGCACAGATACGCAGTATTTT

J: TRBJ2-3
D: .
V: TRBV7-8
size: medium-sized
CDR3: CASVGRSTDTQYF
DNA: TGTGCCAGCGTAGGCAGGAGCACAGATACGCAGTATTTT

J: TRBJ2-5
D: .
V: TRBV4-1
size: large
CDR3: CASSSPGLGETQYF
DNA: TGCGCCAGCAGCTCTCCGGGACTCGGAGAGACCCAGTACTTC

J: TRBJ2-1
D: .
V: TRBV20-1
size: few
CDR3: CSASVRAYNEQFF
DNA: TGCAGTGCTAGTGTTCGGGCCTACAATGAGCAGTTCTTC